This T cell receptor beta chain originates from a study of early T cells in non-severe SARS-CoV-2 infection. As part of library construction, unique molecular identifiers were attached to individual cDNA molecules. TCRdb re-derived calls from the 5' RACE reads in MiXCR, one entry per CDR3 protein. The repertoire holds more than 80,000 distinct CDR3 sequences, with about an eighth as singletons. As regards this clonotype: Its antigen remains unidentified.

The CDR3 contains 14 residues. V was pared by 6 bases and J by 10 bases, with 19 bases between. Overall study findings and caveats: Anti-spike CD8 responses were favored in VDJdb matching, and private and CD4 specificities were missed.

The sample comprised whole blood. The rearrangement joins TRBV12-3 or TRBV12-4 to TRBJ2-1; D gene uncertain. The clonotype was recovered from an adult who was a healthcare worker with PCR-confirmed SARS-CoV-2 infection or an uninfected control (not recorded which). CDR3 loop: CASRMSSARKEQFF. The CDR3 DNA is TGTGCCAGCAGGATGTCAAGCGCCAGAAAGGAGCAGTTCTTC.